The T cell receptor (beta chain) under discussion was sequenced for a study of kidney transplant recipient with SARS-CoV-2 infection. Deletions cut 7 bases from V and 4 bases from J, with 19 bases between. Germline V gene lookup returns CDR1 SNHLY and CDR2 FYNNEI. The CDR3 has 15 amino acids. MiXCR, run by TCRdb on the reads, gives a single entry per CDR3 protein. This sample carries approximately 240,000 distinct CDR3 sequences, 29% of them seen once, and the ten largest clones take around 6.8%. Turning to this clonotype: This may be a read error, as it is one base from a much larger clone.

Source: a blood sample, taken at baseline and on day 111 from a kidney transplant recipient. The gene calls are TRBV2 and TRBJ1-1, with D tentatively TRBD1 (5 bases). This receptor was identified in a male patient aged 25 to 39 who had COVID-19 and was a kidney transplant recipient. The graft donor may have given rise to some T cells. CDR3 residues: CASKFGVKGFTEAFF. CDR3 DNA sequence: TGTGCCAGCAAGTTTGGGGTCAAGGGGTTCACTGAAGCTTTCTTT.